These T cell receptor beta chains were read from a single sample in a study of blood T cell repertoires in COVID-19. The assay was immunoSEQ multiplex PCR, and TCRdb's table has in-frame clones only and misses some. Of more than 200,000 clones in the sample, approximately 80% were seen once. The material sequenced was peripheral blood. These receptors were obtained from a woman older than 75 with COVID-19, enrolled during active disease. Each CDR3 is given with its conserved first and last residue.

TRBJ1-5,TRBV5-1,CASSLQGEDQPQHF
TRBJ1-1,TRBV18,CASSPGQGNAEAFF
TRBJ1-4,TRBV11-2,CASSFQGANEKLFF
TRBJ1-1,TRBV5-1,CASSPGQGAVNTEAFF
TRBJ1-1,TRBV5-1,CASSETGALNTEAFF
TRBJ2-1,TRBV15,CATSRDGLAAYNEQFF
TRBJ2-1,TRBV7-6,CASSLGLSGGQDEQFF
TRBJ1-5,TRBV3-1/TRBV3-2,CASSQTSGNQPQHF
TRBJ2-3,TRBV28,CASSSPASGGSTLADTQYF
TRBJ1-3,TRBV3-1/TRBV3-2,CASSQPRYRGNTIYF
TRBJ2-1,TRBV2,CASRPQDREQFF
TRBJ1-6,TRBV5-4,CASSSGQGYNSPLHF
TRBJ1-1,TRBV19,CASSIGGDTEAFF
TRBJ1-5,TRBV6-2/TRBV6-3,CASSTGQAHNQPQHF
TRBJ2-3,TRBV24-1,CATSGRQGYYTQYF
TRBJ2-1,TRBV5-1,CASRPRDSSYNEQFF
TRBJ2-6,TRBV7-8,CASSPLDSSGANVLTF
TRBJ2-3,TRBV7-2,CASSLLAGGTDTQYF
TRBJ2-3,TRBV5-1,CASPPTGAPDTQYF